What follows are 25 T cell receptor beta chains derived from one specimen sequenced in a study of OX40 agonist ivuxolimab in advanced cancers. Sequencing used immunoSEQ multiplex PCR; TCRdb keeps in-frame clones, though not all of them. The table shows about 31,000 clones, with roughly 76% occurring only once. Specimen: CD4+ or CD8+ T cells sorted from blood, collected in a trial of the OX40 agonist ivuxolimab. The receptors shown here come from an adult with an advanced solid tumor such as melanoma, head and neck, liver or kidney cancer.

CDR3 coding DNA: TGTGCCAGCAGCTTCCAGACTAGCAAAGAGACCCAGTACTTC. Amino acid sequence: CASSFQTSKETQYF. The chain employs TRBV7-9 and TRBJ2-5; 7 bases fit TRBD2. This CDR3 is built from 14 residues. CDR1 SEHNR and CDR2 FQNEAQ come from the germline V gene (reference sequence). With 3 bases clipped from V and 3 bases from J, the junction kept 4 bases outside the gene matches.

The chain couples TRBV7-6 to TRBJ2-7; maybe TRBD1 (6 bases). Germline V gives CDR1 SGHVS, CDR2 FNYEAQ. The V end lost 1 base, the J end lost 3 bases, and 19 bases lay between the germline ends. The CDR3 loop spans 17 amino acids. CDR3 loop: CASSLGMNRDVVYEQYF. The CDR3 DNA is TGTGCCAGCAGCTTAGGGATGAACAGGGATGTTGTCTACGAGCAGTACTTC.

A few counts support this clone. The chain has TRBV7-9 and TRBJ1-1; TRBD1 aligns across 7 bases. The CDR3 length is 14 residues. Unmatched junction bases numbered 7, after V lost 5 bases and J lost 4 bases. The germline gives CDR1 SEHNR, CDR2 FQNEAQ (reference sequence). The CDR3 bases are TGTGCCAGCAGCCCACAGGGGTTAAGCACTGAAGCTTTCTTT. This gives the protein CASSPQGLSTEAFF.

This rearrangement joins TRBV19 to TRBJ1-4; D might be TRBD1 (5 bases). V lost 2 bases, J lost 4 bases, and 14 bases lay in between. This CDR3 has 16 amino acids. CDR1 is LNHDA, CDR2 SQIVND, per germline (reference sequence). The CDR3 DNA reads as TGTGCCAGTAGTATATCCCAGGGACGGCATAATGAAAAACTGTTTTTT. It translates to CASSISQGRHNEKLFF.

Worth noting for this clone: An end of the junction does not agree with germline; a read error may underlie this. The chain combines TRBV2 with TRBJ2-4; D gene unclear. Germline CDR1 reads SNHLY; CDR2 reads FYNNEI. This CDR3 has 10 amino acids. CDR3 residues: CASSPTTTHF. The CDR3 region has the DNA TGTGCCAGCAGTCCTACGACCACTCACTTC.

The chain uses TRBV6-1 and TRBJ1-3; D is possibly TRBD1 (5 bases). From germline, CDR1 is MNHNS and CDR2 SASEGT. The CDR3 has 13 residues. Trimming left V 5 bases short and J 5 bases short, with 10 bases between. CDR3 protein: CASSQTERNTIYF. The CDR3 region has the DNA TGTGCCAGCAGTCAGACAGAGCGAAACACCATATATTTT.

Of note for this clone: Other DNA sequences in the sample encode the same CDR3. The chain employs TRBV7-2 and TRBJ1-2; 8 nucleotides match TRBD1. This CDR3 contains 13 residues. With V trimmed by 5 bases and J by 4 bases, 3 bases remained unmatched. In germline, CDR1 is SGHTA, CDR2 FQGNSA. The CDR3 DNA is TGTGCCAGCAGCCGGACAGGGCGCTATGGCTACACCTTC. Its protein product is CASSRTGRYGYTF.

This sequence joins TRBV1 and TRBJ1-1; the DNA was not used to check the table's D call, TRBD1. TRBV1 is flagged as a pseudogene. This CDR3 contains 16 residues. CDR3 sequence: CTSSHNLTKLNTEAFF. CDR3 nucleotides: TGCACCAGCAGCCACAATTTGACAAAGCTGAACACTGAAGCTTTCTTT.

The CDR3 DNA follows: TGTGCCAGCAGCCTGGAGAGACACTATACGCAGTATTTT. Its protein product is CASSLERHYTQYF. The chain uses TRBV7-6 and TRBJ2-3; D unclear. Germline loops: CDR1 SGHVS, CDR2 FNYEAQ. The ends were cut back, 5 bases at V and 7 bases at J, with 13 bases in the middle. This CDR3 is 13 amino acids long.

This clone showed up just once. V usage is TRBV5-1 and J usage is TRBJ2-3; TRBD2 might be the D (6 bases). The CDR3 loop spans 16 amino acids. Trimming removed 4 bases from V and 0 bases from J, with 15 bases in between. Germline CDR1 is SGHRS and CDR2 is YFSETQ. The DNA of the CDR3 is TGCGCCAGCAGCATCGGGGACTCTAAAAGCACAGATACGCAGTATTTT. Translating it yields CASSIGDSKSTDTQYF.

Only one count was recorded for this clone. The chain carries TRBV7-8 and TRBJ1-6; D is possibly TRBD1 (6 bases). V shed 5 bases and J shed 6 bases, with 14 bases lying between them. CDR1 and CDR2 from the germline V gene are SGHVS and FQNEAQ. The CDR3 sequence is 15 residues long. CDR3 coding DNA: TGTGCCAGCAGCCGGGACGGGACATTTAATTCACCCCTCCACTTT. Protein product: CASSRDGTFNSPLHF.

The V gene is TRBV18, the J gene TRBJ2-2, with D tentatively TRBD2 (5 bases). Trimming took off 7 bases at V and 2 bases at J, with 11 bases between the two ends. The CDR3 is made up of 14 amino acids. CDR1 is KGHSH and CDR2 is LQKENI in the germline V gene. The CDR3 protein is CASFSGINTGELFF. CDR3 nucleotide sequence: TGTGCCAGCTTTTCCGGGATAAACACCGGGGAGCTGTTTTTT.

V and J are TRBV2 and TRBJ2-7; D might be TRBD1 or TRBD2, each matching 6 bases. The germline V gene has CDR1 SNHLY and CDR2 FYNNEI. There are 14 residues in the CDR3. Trimming stripped 3 bases from V and 5 bases from J, with 14 bases between. CDR3 in amino acids: CASSERGAFHEQYF. CDR3 DNA: TGTGCCAGCAGTGAGAGGGGGGCTTTCCACGAGCAGTACTTC.

This chain links TRBV4-3 with TRBJ2-3; TRBD2 matches at 9 bases. The CDR3 covers 12 residues. J lost 10 bases, V lost 5 bases, and 4 bases had no gene match. The V gene's germline CDR1 is LGHNA and CDR2 YSLEER. CDR3 DNA: TGCGCCAGCAGCTTGGCGGGGGGGGCGCAGTATTTT. The encoded protein is CASSLAGGAQYF.

This clone has just a few counts. The rearrangement links TRBV5-1 to TRBJ2-1; the D call may be TRBD1 or TRBD2 (5 bases each). Deletions cut 5 bases from V and 0 bases from J, with 12 bases between. The germline CDR1 and CDR2 sequences are SGHRS and YFSETQ. This CDR3 region has 15 residues. The CDR3 nucleotides read TGCGCCAGCAGGGAACGGGGCCCCTCCTACAATGAGCAGTTCTTC. It encodes CASRERGPSYNEQFF.

The chain carries TRBV5-4 and TRBJ1-6, with 7 positions matching TRBD1. V lost 4 bases to trimming and J lost 5 bases; unmatched junction nucleotides: 9. From germline, CDR1 is SGHNT and CDR2 YYREEE (reference sequence). The CDR3 has 16 amino acids. The chain's CDR3 is CASSLIGTANNSPLHF. Here the CDR3 DNA reads TGTGCCAGCAGCCTAATTGGGACAGCGAATAATTCACCCCTCCACTTT.

The V gene is TRBV7-8, the J gene TRBJ2-3; TRBD2 agrees at 9 bases. The CDR3 has 16 residues. In germline, CDR1 is SGHVS, CDR2 FQNEAQ. After removal of 5 bases from V and 2 bases from J, the junction contained 8 bases not matched to a gene. For the CDR3, the DNA is TGTGCCAGCAGCCCTCGGGGCGGGAGGGTCACAGATACGCAGTATTTT. Its translation: CASSPRGGRVTDTQYF.

The chain couples TRBV30 to TRBJ1-2, with TRBD1 as a possible D gene (6 bases). This CDR3 is 13 amino acids long. Germline V gene lookup returns CDR1 GTSNPN and CDR2 SVGIG (reference sequence). V lost 5 bases to trimming and J lost 2 bases, with 12 bases between them. CDR3 loop: CAWSQQGNYGYTF. CDR3 nucleotides: TGTGCCTGGTCTCAGCAGGGGAACTATGGCTACACCTTC.

This clone has just a few counts. J is TRBJ1-1 and V is TRBV28, with unresolved D. This CDR3 region has 13 residues. V lost 6 bases and J lost 3, with 11 bases in between. CDR1 is MDHEN, CDR2 SYDVKM, per germline. CDR3 region: CASRLGIHTEAFF. CDR3 in DNA: TGTGCCAGCAGGTTGGGCATTCACACTGAAGCTTTCTTT. Full variable domain (outside the CDR3, taken from reference TRBV28 and TRBJ1-1): DVKVTQSSRYLVKRTGEKVFLECVQDMDHENMFWYRQDPGLGLRLIYFSYDVKMKEKGDIPEGYSVSREKKERFSLILESASTNQTSMYLCASRLGIHTEAFFGQGTRLTVV.

V usage is TRBV30 and J usage is TRBJ1-6; 7 bases line up with TRBD1. The CDR3 is made up of 13 amino acids. Trimming took 8 bases from V and 6 from J; bases not matched to a gene: 7. The germline V gene encodes CDR1 GTSNPN and CDR2 SVGIG (reference sequence). The CDR3 coding sequence is TGTGCCGGGACAGAATTGTTTAATTCACCCCTCCACTTT. It codes for CAGTELFNSPLHF.

The chain combines TRBV2 with TRBJ1-4; D call uncertain. V lost 7 bases and J lost 4, with 7 bases in between. Per germline, CDR1 SNHLY and CDR2 FYNNEI. CDR3 length: 12 residues. CDR3 DNA: TGTGCCAGCATCTGGCTTAATGAAAAACTGTTTTTT. This sequence encodes CASIWLNEKLFF.

Here the CDR3 reads CARTGTGGAYNSPLHF. CDR3 bases: TGTGCCAGAACCGGGACAGGGGGTGCCTATAATTCACCCCTCCACTTT. The J gene is TRBJ1-6, the V gene TRBV2; 11 bases fit TRBD1. With V trimmed by 9 bases and J by 2 bases, 6 bases remained unmatched. Germline lookup yields CDR1 SNHLY and CDR2 FYNNEI. This CDR3 is 16 amino acids long.

J is TRBJ2-1 and V is TRBV19; 10 bases are shared with TRBD1. The junction had 7 bases not matched to a gene; V was cut back by 4 bases and J by 7 bases. Per the germline V gene, CDR1 is LNHDA and CDR2 is SQIVND (reference sequence). This CDR3 is built from 15 residues. The CDR3 is CASSRDRGKQNEQFF. CDR3 in DNA: TGTGCCAGTAGTAGGGACAGGGGTAAACAAAATGAGCAGTTCTTC.

This chain links TRBV10-2 with TRBJ2-3; tentatively, D is TRBD2 (6 bases). CDR3 length equals 17 residues. V gave up 8 bases and J gave up 1 base, with 22 bases separating them. Germline lookup yields CDR1 WSHSY and CDR2 SAAADI. CDR3 nucleotides: TGCGCCAGCGCCCGTGGCGGGGCACTGACGGGCACAGATACGCAGTATTTT. Translation gives CASARGGALTGTDTQYF.

V and J are TRBV4-1 and TRBJ2-6, with D possibly TRBD2 on 6 matching bases. The V and J ends lost 1 base and 0 bases respectively, with 10 bases between them. CDR1 MGHRA and CDR2 YSYEKL come from the germline V gene. The CDR3 runs 17 residues. The CDR3: CASSQGGGISGANVLTF. In DNA form, the CDR3 reads TGCGCCAGCAGCCAAGGGGGAGGCATCTCTGGGGCCAACGTCCTGACTTTC.